The present T cell receptor (beta chain) was sequenced within a study of OX40 agonist ivuxolimab in advanced cancers. Study-wide context: The drug used for patients, ivuxolimab, was an agonistic anti-OX40 (CD134) antibody.

V lost 5 bases to trimming and J lost 1 base; unmatched junction nucleotides: 10. CDR3 size: 19 residues. CDR1 SGHTA and CDR2 FQGNSA come from the germline V gene. With regard to this clone: Antigen unknown.

Generated by immunoSEQ multiplex PCR, the TCRdb table keeps only in-frame clones and is missing some. The sample shows fewer than 35,000 clones, roughly nine tenths of them seen only once. Whole-study results and caveats: Clonal expansion by week 6 occurred in CD4+ and CD8+ blood T cells (at 0.1 to 3.0 mg/kg). Also present in some nonresponders was a low level of normalized T-cell clonal expansion.

Sequences were derived from CD4+ or CD8+ T cells sorted from blood, sampled in a trial of the OX40 agonist ivuxolimab. The origin of this receptor is an adult with an advanced solid tumor such as melanoma, head and neck, liver or kidney cancer. The chain has TRBV7-2 and TRBJ2-1; 14 bases align to TRBD2. In nucleotides, the CDR3 is TGTGCCAGCAGCCTCTCCGGGACTAGCGGGAGTGGGTCCTACAATGAGCAGTTCTTC. This sequence encodes CASSLSGTSGSGSYNEQFF.